Each of the 20 T cell receptor beta chains below was sequenced from the same sample in a study of shared clonotypes between healthy human individuals. Method: immunoSEQ multiplex PCR; TCRdb's copy keeps in-frame clones and lacks some. The sample shows more than 550,000 clones, less than 95% of them seen only once. The specimen was memory CD8+ T cells from PBMCs. Subset meaning: CD45RO+ cells pooled with CCR7-negative TemRA cells. The receptor source for this set is a man between 18 and 29 years old in good health. Some clones in this sample may be carry-over from other donors' samples.

This chain joins TRBV2 and TRBJ2-7; TRBD2 agrees at 10 bases. With 4 bases clipped from V and 2 bases from J, the junction kept 5 bases outside the gene matches. The germline gives CDR1 SNHLY, CDR2 FYNNEI. This CDR3 contains 15 residues. The CDR3 region has the DNA TGTGCCAGCAGTGGACCGGGACTAGCGACCTACGAGCAGTACTTC. Its translation is CASSGPGLATYEQYF.

About this clone itself: A much larger clone lies one base from this, so it may be a read error. Other DNA sequences in this sample translate to the same CDR3. The gene calls are TRBV7-9 and TRBJ2-7; D may correspond to TRBD1 or TRBD2 (5 bases each). This CDR3 has 12 residues. The germline V gene has CDR1 SEHNR and CDR2 FQNEAQ (reference sequence). V dropped 3 bases and J dropped 3 bases, with 6 bases sitting between them. CDR3: CASSLGVYEQYF. The CDR3 DNA follows: TGTGCCAGCAGCTTGGGGGTCTACGAGCAGTACTTC.

The genes are TRBV9 and TRBJ2-7; no clear D gene. V lost 4 bases and J lost 0, with 17 bases in between. CDR1 is SGDLS, CDR2 YYNGEE, per germline. The CDR3 has 16 residues. Written as DNA, the CDR3 is TGTGCCAGCAGCCCTATTCCGGCGGAACCCTCCTACGAGCAGTACTTC. Translation gives CASSPIPAEPSYEQYF.

The genes are TRBV7-6 and TRBJ1-2; the D gene is possibly TRBD1 (6 bases). Germline CDR1 reads SGHVS; CDR2 reads FNYEAQ. Trimming shortened V by 3 bases and J by 6 bases, and 14 bases separated the two germline ends. This CDR3 contains 14 residues. The CDR3 DNA follows: TGTGCCAGCAGCTTTAACCAGGGGCGGGATGGCTACACCTTC. Its protein product is CASSFNQGRDGYTF.

CDR3 loop: CTSSQAGEDYNEQFF. The CDR3 DNA follows: TGCACCAGCAGCCAAGCGGGAGAAGACTACAATGAGCAGTTCTTC. The chain uses TRBV1 and TRBJ2-1; TRBD2 was called by the table and not checked on the DNA. TRBV1 is reported as a pseudogene. This CDR3 contains 15 residues.

The V call is TRBV4-2, the J call TRBJ2-1; the match to TRBD2 covers 10 bases. CDR3 length equals 17 residues. V lost 0 bases, J lost 8 bases, and 10 bases stayed unmatched. Germline V gives CDR1 LGHNA, CDR2 YNFKEQ. CDR3 coding DNA: TGTGCCAGCAGCCAAGATCCGAGCGGGAGGGCCCTTTATGAGCAGTTCTTC. Translation: CASSQDPSGRALYEQFF.

This rearrangement joins TRBV7-8 to TRBJ1-4; D is possibly TRBD1 (6 bases). Trimming removed 3 bases from V and 8 bases from J, with 13 bases in between. This CDR3 region has 14 residues. CDR1 is SGHVS, CDR2 FQNEAQ, per germline. In DNA form, the CDR3 reads TGTGCCAGCAGCTTGGCGGCAGGGGAAGAAAAACTGTTTTTT. This gives the protein CASSLAAGEEKLFF. Filled out from reference TRBV7-8 and TRBJ1-4, the complete variable domain reads GAGVSQSPRYKVAKRGQDVALRCDPISGHVSLFWYQQALGQGPEFLTYFQNEAQLDKSGLPSDRFFAERPEGSVSTLKIQRTQQEDSAVYLCASSLAAGEEKLFFGSGTQLSVL.

The V call is TRBV6-5, the J call TRBJ2-5; 7 bases align to TRBD1. The germline CDR1 and CDR2 sequences are MNHEY and SVGAGI. This CDR3 contains 15 residues. The V and J ends lost 0 bases and 2 bases, in that order; junction bases with no gene match: 3. CDR3: CASSYSDRIQETQYF. The CDR3 nucleotides are TGTGCCAGCAGTTACTCGGACAGGATTCAAGAGACCCAGTACTTC.

The rearrangement links TRBV11-2 to TRBJ2-3, with 9 positions matching TRBD1. Germline V lookup: CDR1 SGHAT, CDR2 FQNNGV. V lost 9 bases, J lost 7 bases, and 8 bases stayed unmatched. CDR3 length: 13 amino acids. CDR3 nucleotides: TGTGCCAGTACAGGACAGGGGTATCATACGCAGTATTTT. The encoded protein is CASTGQGYHTQYF.

This rearrangement joins TRBV28 to TRBJ2-7, with TRBD1 matching over 10 bases. Trimming removed 6 bases from V and 5 bases from J; junction bases left unmatched: 7. The CDR3 consists of 14 residues. The germline V gene encodes CDR1 MDHEN and CDR2 SYDVKM. The CDR3 DNA is TGTGCCAGCAGGGGGACAGGGGAGTCCCACGAGCAGTACTTC. As protein: CASRGTGESHEQYF.

V gene TRBV4-3 combines with J gene TRBJ2-4; D gene uncertain. V dropped 0 bases and J dropped 0 bases, with 12 bases sitting between them. CDR1 and CDR2 from the germline V gene are LGHNA and YSLEER. There are 17 residues in the CDR3. CDR3 in DNA: TGCGCCAGCAGCCAAGATCGAAGGTGGCTAGCCAAAAACATTCAGTACTTC. Its translation: CASSQDRRWLAKNIQYF.

A note on this clone: Within the sample, other DNA sequences also encode this same CDR3. This sequence joins TRBV13 and TRBJ1-5; D might be TRBD1 (5 bases). V lost 0 bases, J lost 2 bases, and 8 bases lay in between. Germline CDR1 is PRHDT and CDR2 is FYEKMQ (reference sequence). The CDR3 extends over 15 amino acids. In DNA, the CDR3 is TGTGCCAGCAGCTTAGGGCAGGGAGGCAATCAGCCCCAGCATTTT. It yields the protein CASSLGQGGNQPQHF. The full variable domain, in which reference TRBV13 and TRBJ1-5 provide the parts outside the CDR3, is AAGVIQSPRHLIKEKRETATLKCYPIPRHDTVYWYQQGPGQDPQFLISFYEKMQSDKGSIPDRFSAQQFSDYHSELNMSSLELGDSALYFCASSLGQGGNQPQHFGDGTRLSIL.

The rearrangement joins TRBV29-1 to TRBJ2-4, with D unclear. Trimming removed 5 bases from V and 2 bases from J, with 19 bases in between. Per germline, CDR1 SQVTM and CDR2 ANQGSEA. The CDR3 covers 16 residues. The CDR3 reads CSVLSMASPSKNIQYF. CDR3 coding DNA: TGCAGCGTTTTAAGCATGGCCTCCCCGTCCAAAAACATTCAGTACTTC.

The chain employs TRBV7-6 and TRBJ2-1; D is perhaps TRBD1 (5 bases). Germline V gene sequence: CDR1 SGHVS, CDR2 FNYEAQ. Trimming shortened V by 3 bases and J by 0 bases, and 15 bases separated the two germline ends. There are 17 residues in the CDR3. CDR3 bases: TGTGCCAGCAGCTTTAATCAGGGCTCGAGCTCCTACAATGAGCAGTTCTTC. Translating gives CASSFNQGSSSYNEQFF.

V is TRBV27 and J is TRBJ2-4; either TRBD1 or TRBD2 may fit D (5 bases each). Germline assignment: CDR1 MNHEY and CDR2 SMNVEV (reference sequence). The germline V and J ends were trimmed by 5 bases and 6 bases, with 11 bases remaining between them. This CDR3 contains 13 residues. The CDR3 sequence is CASSVWDGNIQYF. Here the CDR3 DNA reads TGTGCCAGCAGTGTCTGGGACGGAAACATTCAGTACTTC.

The genes are TRBV27 and TRBJ2-7, with 10 bases lining up with TRBD1. The CDR3 totals 16 residues. J lost 5 bases, V lost 0 bases, and 7 bases had no gene match. CDR1 and CDR2 (germline): MNHEY, SMNVEV (reference sequence). The CDR3, as DNA: TGTGCCAGCAGTTTATCGTTCGGGACAGGGGTCCACGAGCAGTACTTC. Amino acids: CASSLSFGTGVHEQYF.

The rearrangement links TRBV19 to TRBJ1-5; possibly TRBD1 for D (5 bases). CDR1 and CDR2 (germline): LNHDA, SQIVND (reference sequence). V was cut by 7 bases and J by 3 bases, with 13 bases left in between. The CDR3 consists of 14 residues. CDR3 amino acids: CASTPGFLNQPQHF. For the CDR3, the DNA is TGTGCCAGTACCCCAGGGTTTCTCAATCAGCCCCAGCATTTT. Supplemented by reference TRBV19 and TRBJ1-5, the full variable domain reads DGGITQSPKYLFRKEGQNVTLSCEQNLNHDAMYWYRQDPGQGLRLIYYSQIVNDFQKGDIAEGYSVSREKKESFPLTVTSAQKNPTAFYLCASTPGFLNQPQHFGDGTRLSIL.

The chain carries TRBV5-1 and TRBJ2-3; D possibly corresponds to TRBD1 (5 bases). The CDR3 spans 17 residues. V lost 4 bases and J 0 bases, leaving 18 bases between the germline ends. Germline CDR1 and CDR2: SGHRS and YFSETQ. The DNA for the CDR3 is TGCGCCAGCAGCCCGCAGCCCAGGGTGGGGAGCACAGATACGCAGTATTTT. It yields the protein CASSPQPRVGSTDTQYF.

The chain employs TRBV7-9 and TRBJ2-7; D unclear. V lost 5 bases and J lost 7, with 9 bases in between. Germline assignment: CDR1 SEHNR and CDR2 FQNEAQ (reference sequence). CDR3 length: 11 residues. Written as DNA, the CDR3 is TGTGCCAGCAGCCATACAGATGAGCAGTACTTC. Amino acids: CASSHTDEQYF.

In regard to this clone: Other DNA variants within this sample encode the same CDR3. V gene TRBV7-7 combines with J gene TRBJ2-1, with D possibly being TRBD2 (5 bases). The CDR3 is 15 residues long. Germline lookup yields CDR1 SSHAT and CDR2 FNYEAQ (reference sequence). V was cut by 1 base and J by 0 bases, with 7 bases left in between. CDR3 in amino acids: CASSLDGSSYNEQFF. The CDR3 nucleotides are TGTGCCAGCAGCTTAGATGGGAGCTCCTACAATGAGCAGTTCTTC.